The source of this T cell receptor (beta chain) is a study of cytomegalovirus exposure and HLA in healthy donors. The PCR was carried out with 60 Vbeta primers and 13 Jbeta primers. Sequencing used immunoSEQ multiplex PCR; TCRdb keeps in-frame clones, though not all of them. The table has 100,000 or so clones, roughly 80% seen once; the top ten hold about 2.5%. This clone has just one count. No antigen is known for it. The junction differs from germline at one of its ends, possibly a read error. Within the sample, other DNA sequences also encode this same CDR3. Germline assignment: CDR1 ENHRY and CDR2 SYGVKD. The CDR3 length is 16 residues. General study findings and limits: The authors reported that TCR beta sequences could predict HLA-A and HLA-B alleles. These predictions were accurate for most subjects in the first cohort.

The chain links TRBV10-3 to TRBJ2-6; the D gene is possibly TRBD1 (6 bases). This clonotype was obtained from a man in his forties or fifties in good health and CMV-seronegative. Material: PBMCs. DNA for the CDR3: TGTGCCATCAGTGAGTCAAGGGGGAGTGGGGCCAACGTCCTGACTTTT. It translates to CAISESRGSGANVLTF.